These T cell receptor beta chains were read from a single sample in a study of lymphopenia after photon versus proton radiotherapy. Here immunoSEQ multiplex PCR was the method, and the copy in TCRdb shows in-frame clones only, minus some. The table lists about 30,000 clones, approximately 93% of them singletons, with around 0.7% in the top ten. The sample in question was peripheral blood, obtained from a patient treated with photon-based radiotherapy. All receptors come from a woman between 50 and 59 years old with cholangiocarcinoma. Both conserved end residues are part of each CDR3. Fields, in order: CDR3 DNA, CDR3 protein, V gene, J gene, clone size, D gene, CDR3 length. A D gene is named only where the DNA matches it firmly. Clone size is stated in some rows and not others, as once, few, many or a class when expanded.

DNA: TGTGCCAGCAGTGACTCGACGATAGCCCCATACTATGGCTACACCTTC; CDR3: CASSDSTIAPYYGYTF; V: TRBV6-4; J: TRBJ1-2; size: .; D: .; length: 16
DNA: TGTGCCAGCAGCCAAAGGGGAAGTTCCTATAATTCACCCCTCCACTTT; CDR3: CASSQRGSSYNSPLHF; V: TRBV11-2; J: TRBJ1-6; size: .; D: .; length: 16
DNA: TGTGCCATCAGTGGCGCCGGGACAGAAAGAGAAGCTTTCTTT; CDR3: CAISGAGTEREAFF; V: TRBV10-3; J: TRBJ1-1; size: few; D: TRBD1; length: 14
DNA: TGTGCCAGCAGCGAAATACAGGGTCGTGGCACTGAAGCTTTCTTT; CDR3: CASSEIQGRGTEAFF; V: TRBV7-2; J: TRBJ1-1; size: .; D: .; length: 15
DNA: TGTGCCAGCTCACCACTGGGCGAGTCCCTCCACTTT; CDR3: CASSPLGESLHF; V: TRBV18; J: TRBJ1-6; size: .; D: .; length: 12
DNA: TGTGCCAGCAGCGTAGGGGACAGGGGAAACTATGGCTACACCTTC; CDR3: CASSVGDRGNYGYTF; V: TRBV21-1; J: TRBJ1-2; size: .; D: .; length: 15
DNA: TGTGCCAGCAGGGGTTTGTTCGGGGTATGGGACACTGAAGCTTTCTTT; CDR3: CASRGLFGVWDTEAFF; V: TRBV27; J: TRBJ1-1; size: once; D: .; length: 16
DNA: TGTGCCTGGCGACAGGAAAATCGCTACAATGAGCAGTTCTTC; CDR3: CAWRQENRYNEQFF; V: TRBV30; J: TRBJ2-1; size: .; D: .; length: 14
DNA: TGTGCCAGCAGCCCAAACTACAATGAGCAGTTCTTC; CDR3: CASSPNYNEQFF; V: TRBV11-2; J: TRBJ2-1; size: .; D: .; length: 12
DNA: TGCAGCGTTGCAGGAGGGGACAGGGCGGACACTGAAGCTTTCTTT; CDR3: CSVAGGDRADTEAFF; V: TRBV29-1; J: TRBJ1-1; size: .; D: TRBD1; length: 15
DNA: TGCAGCGTTGGGGGAAGGCGGACAGGGGTCGCGGACTATGGCTACACCTTC; CDR3: CSVGGRRTGVADYGYTF; V: TRBV29-1; J: TRBJ1-2; size: .; D: TRBD1; length: 17
DNA: TGCGCCAGCAGCCAAGATACGGCGAGCTCTGGAAACACCATATATTTT; CDR3: CASSQDTASSGNTIYF; V: TRBV4-3; J: TRBJ1-3; size: .; D: .; length: 16
DNA: TGTGCCAGCAGCCCCCCGATGGCGTCCTTTGGCTACACCTTC; CDR3: CASSPPMASFGYTF; V: TRBV7-2; J: TRBJ1-2; size: .; D: .; length: 14
DNA: TGCGCCAGCAGCGGGGGGCCGGAGAGGGTTTACGAGCAGTACTTC; CDR3: CASSGGPERVYEQYF; V: TRBV5-1; J: TRBJ2-7; size: .; D: .; length: 15
DNA: TGCGCCAGCAGCTCCCATACCGGGGTGAACACTGAAGCTTTCTTT; CDR3: CASSSHTGVNTEAFF; V: TRBV5-1; J: TRBJ1-1; size: .; D: .; length: 15
DNA: TGTGCCAGCACCAACACCGGGGAGCTGTTTTTT; CDR3: CASTNTGELFF; V: TRBV7-9; J: TRBJ2-2; size: .; D: .; length: 11
DNA: TGTGCCAGCAGTACAACAGGGGTTTTGGGGGAGCAGTACTTC; CDR3: CASSTTGVLGEQYF; V: TRBV6-5; J: TRBJ2-7; size: .; D: TRBD1; length: 14
DNA: TGTGCCAGCCGCCCCAGCGGGGCAACCGCCTATGGCTACACCTTC; CDR3: CASRPSGATAYGYTF; V: TRBV9; J: TRBJ1-2; size: .; D: .; length: 15
DNA: TGTGCCAGCAGTGAAGGGACAGCCACAGATACGCAGTATTTT; CDR3: CASSEGTATDTQYF; V: TRBV2; J: TRBJ2-3; size: .; D: .; length: 14
DNA: TGCGCCAGTTTTATGACAGGGGGCCACGAGCAGTACTTC; CDR3: CASFMTGGHEQYF; V: TRBV5-1; J: TRBJ2-7; size: .; D: TRBD1; length: 13
DNA: TGCGCCAGCAGCGTAAACCCGACAGGCCTCGGAGATACGCAGTATTTT; CDR3: CASSVNPTGLGDTQYF; V: TRBV5-1; J: TRBJ2-3; size: .; D: .; length: 16
DNA: TGTGCCAGTAGCAACCGGGACACCAATCAGCCCCAGCATTTT; CDR3: CASSNRDTNQPQHF; V: TRBV19; J: TRBJ1-5; size: .; D: .; length: 14
DNA: TGTGCCAGCAGCCCGGGACTAGCGGGCGCCGAGCAGTTCTTC; CDR3: CASSPGLAGAEQFF; V: TRBV11-2; J: TRBJ2-1; size: .; D: TRBD2; length: 14
DNA: TGCGCCAGCAGCTTGGACCCAGGGGAGGACACTGAAGCTTTCTTT; CDR3: CASSLDPGEDTEAFF; V: TRBV5-1; J: TRBJ1-1; size: .; D: .; length: 15
DNA: TGTGCCAGCAGCTTAGTAGCTAGCGGGGGGAGTGATACGCAGTATTTT; CDR3: CASSLVASGGSDTQYF; V: TRBV7-2; J: TRBJ2-3; size: .; D: TRBD2; length: 16
DNA: TGTGCCAGCAGTGGACGGCATTATGGCTACACCTTC; CDR3: CASSGRHYGYTF; V: TRBV27; J: TRBJ1-2; size: .; D: .; length: 12
DNA: TGTGCCAGCAGCTTTGGACTAGCTCCCCACGAGCAGTACTTC; CDR3: CASSFGLAPHEQYF; V: TRBV5-4; J: TRBJ2-7; size: .; D: TRBD2; length: 14
DNA: TGTGCCAGCAGTTTGACGGGGACACCCGAAAAACTGTTTTTT; CDR3: CASSLTGTPEKLFF; V: TRBV7-6; J: TRBJ1-4; size: .; D: .; length: 14
DNA: TGCAGCGCCTCAGTAGATTTAAACATTCAGTACTTC; CDR3: CSASVDLNIQYF; V: TRBV29-1; J: TRBJ2-4; size: .; D: .; length: 12
DNA: TGTGCCAGCAGGGTGGGACAGGTCACCGGTGGCTACACCTTC; CDR3: CASRVGQVTGGYTF; V: TRBV6-5; J: TRBJ1-2; size: once; D: TRBD1; length: 14
DNA: TGTGCCAGCAGCAAGGGGACTGAAGCTTTCTTT; CDR3: CASSKGTEAFF; V: TRBV11-3; J: TRBJ1-1; size: .; D: .; length: 11
DNA: TGCGCCAGCAGCCAAGATGGGGAGTGGACCTATGGCTACACCTTC; CDR3: CASSQDGEWTYGYTF; V: TRBV4-1; J: TRBJ1-2; size: .; D: .; length: 15
DNA: TGTGCCAGCAGCCCTTTAGCGGGGGCGCAGTATTTT; CDR3: CASSPLAGAQYF; V: TRBV11-2; J: TRBJ2-3; size: .; D: TRBD2; length: 12
DNA: TGTGCCAGCAGCTCCTGGGACGGAAAGGGGGAGCTGTTTTTT; CDR3: CASSSWDGKGELFF; V: TRBV7-7; J: TRBJ2-2; size: .; D: .; length: 14
DNA: TGCGCCAGCAGCGGGGGGACTCCCGGCTACAATGAGCAGTTCTTC; CDR3: CASSGGTPGYNEQFF; V: TRBV5-1; J: TRBJ2-1; size: .; D: .; length: 15
DNA: TGCGCCAGCAGCTTGGTAGCGGGGGGGCGGAATGAGCAGTTCTTC; CDR3: CASSLVAGGRNEQFF; V: TRBV5-1; J: TRBJ2-1; size: .; D: TRBD2; length: 15
DNA: TGTGCCAGTAGTATAGCTTCTGCTAGGAACACTGAAGCTTTCTTT; CDR3: CASSIASARNTEAFF; V: TRBV19; J: TRBJ1-1; size: .; D: .; length: 15
DNA: TGTGCCAGCGAATACCTGAAGGGGGGTGCGTCCGGGGCCAACGTCCTGACTTTC; CDR3: CASEYLKGGASGANVLTF; V: TRBV12-1; J: TRBJ2-6; size: once; D: .; length: 18
DNA: TGCAGCGACCAGGGAGGGGGCTACACCTTC; CDR3: CSDQGGGYTF; V: TRBV29-1; J: TRBJ1-2; size: .; D: .; length: 10
DNA: TGTGCCAGCAGTTCCCAGCCGGGTAGGGTCCCTCCTGGCTACACCTTC; CDR3: CASSSQPGRVPPGYTF; V: TRBV27; J: TRBJ1-2; size: .; D: .; length: 16
DNA: TGTGCCAGCAGTGAGATTACGAACAGGGCCTTC; CDR3: CASSEITNRAF; V: TRBV2; J: TRBJ2-4; size: .; D: .; length: 11
DNA: TGTGCCAGCAGCTTGGACAGGAAAGGCACTGAAGCTTTCTTT; CDR3: CASSLDRKGTEAFF; V: TRBV27; J: TRBJ1-1; size: .; D: TRBD1; length: 14
DNA: TGTGCCAGCAGCTTGCAATCAGCTAACTATGGCTACACCTTC; CDR3: CASSLQSANYGYTF; V: TRBV5-6; J: TRBJ1-2; size: .; D: .; length: 14
DNA: TGCGCCAGCAGTGCCCAGGGCGCCGGGGAGCTGTTTTTT; CDR3: CASSAQGAGELFF; V: TRBV10-1; J: TRBJ2-2; size: .; D: .; length: 13
DNA: TGTGCCAGCAGTTTAAAGGGAGGGAGCTCTGGAAACACCATATATTTT; CDR3: CASSLKGGSSGNTIYF; V: TRBV27; J: TRBJ1-3; size: .; D: .; length: 16